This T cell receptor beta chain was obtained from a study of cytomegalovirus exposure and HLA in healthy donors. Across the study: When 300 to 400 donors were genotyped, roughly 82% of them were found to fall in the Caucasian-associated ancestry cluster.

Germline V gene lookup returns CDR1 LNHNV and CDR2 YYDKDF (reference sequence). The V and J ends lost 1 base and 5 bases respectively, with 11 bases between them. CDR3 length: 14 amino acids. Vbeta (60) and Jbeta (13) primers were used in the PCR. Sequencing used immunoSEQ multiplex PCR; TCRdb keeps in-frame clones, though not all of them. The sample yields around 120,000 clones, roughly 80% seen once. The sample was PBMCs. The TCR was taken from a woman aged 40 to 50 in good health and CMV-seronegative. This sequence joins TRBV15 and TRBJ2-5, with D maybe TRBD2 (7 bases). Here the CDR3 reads CATSRAGGQETQYF. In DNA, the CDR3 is TGTGCCACCAGCAGAGCGGGGGGCCAGGAGACCCAGTACTTC.